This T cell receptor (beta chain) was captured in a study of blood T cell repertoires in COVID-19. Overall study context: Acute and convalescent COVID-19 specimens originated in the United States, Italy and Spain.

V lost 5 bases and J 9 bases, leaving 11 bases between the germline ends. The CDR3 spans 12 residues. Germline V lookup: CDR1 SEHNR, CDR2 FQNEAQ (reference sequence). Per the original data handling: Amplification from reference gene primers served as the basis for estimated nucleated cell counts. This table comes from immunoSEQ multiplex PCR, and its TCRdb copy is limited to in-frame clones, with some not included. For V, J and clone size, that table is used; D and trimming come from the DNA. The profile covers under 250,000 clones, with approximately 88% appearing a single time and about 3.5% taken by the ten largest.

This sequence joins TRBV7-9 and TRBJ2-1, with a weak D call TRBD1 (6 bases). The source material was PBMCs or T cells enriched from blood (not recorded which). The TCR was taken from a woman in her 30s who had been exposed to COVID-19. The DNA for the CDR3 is TGTGCCAGCAGCCAGGGGTGGCTTGAGCAGTTCTTC. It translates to CASSQGWLEQFF.